What follows are 21 T cell receptor beta chains derived from one specimen sequenced in a study of beta chain features in type 1 diabetes. The investigators reverse transcribed all of the isolated RNA, so they sequenced expressed TCRB transcripts. Some clones are missing from TCRdb's copy, which holds only in-frame ones; the method was immunoSEQ multiplex PCR. This table holds some 190,000 clones, about 7.9% found once. Study-level results: Within each of all four CD4+ subsets, Type 1 diabetes patients had TCRB CDR3s that were moderately but significantly shorter.

Antigens for these TCRs are unknown. The sample taken for sequencing was central memory CD4+ T cells from blood. The receptors were sampled from a man younger than 30 with type 1 diabetes.

J is TRBJ1-2 and V is TRBV7-2; 8 positions match TRBD1. V lost 5 bases, J lost 4 bases, and 12 bases stayed unmatched. Germline values: CDR1 SGHTA, CDR2 FQGNSA. The CDR3 consists of 16 residues. This CDR3 reads CASSRRGQGGRYGYTF. Written as DNA, the CDR3 is TGTGCCAGCAGCAGAAGAGGACAGGGTGGTCGCTATGGCTACACCTTC.

This clone was picked up a small number of times. The J gene is TRBJ2-2, the V gene TRBV18; perhaps TRBD2 as D (6 bases). Deletions cut 0 bases from V and 0 bases from J, with 11 bases between. Germline V gives CDR1 KGHSH, CDR2 LQKENI. This CDR3 spans 17 amino acids. CDR3 amino acids: CASSPPSRGTNTGELFF. In DNA, the CDR3 is TGTGCCAGCTCACCACCGAGTCGGGGGACGAACACCGGGGAGCTGTTTTTT.

This clone occurred a few times. The V gene is TRBV29-1, the J gene TRBJ2-1, with 10 positions matching TRBD2. Germline assignment: CDR1 SQVTM and CDR2 ANQGSEA. With 4 bases clipped from V and 7 bases from J, the junction kept 10 bases outside the gene matches. CDR3 length: 15 amino acids. In DNA form, the CDR3 reads TGCAGCGTTGCCCCTCGAGCGGGAGGGAGTAATGAGCAGTTCTTC. Its protein product is CSVAPRAGGSNEQFF.

The genes are TRBV7-9 and TRBJ2-5; TRBD1 matches 8 bases. The germline CDR1 and CDR2 sequences are SEHNR and FQNEAQ (reference sequence). This CDR3 has 14 residues. Trimming removed 5 bases from V and 5 bases from J; junction bases left unmatched: 7. Here the CDR3 reads CASSATGVWETQYF. CDR3 nucleotide sequence: TGTGCCAGCAGCGCGACAGGGGTCTGGGAGACCCAGTACTTC.

V gene TRBV19 combines with J gene TRBJ2-1; 10 bases align to TRBD2. The V gene's germline CDR1 is LNHDA and CDR2 SQIVND (reference sequence). This CDR3 spans 17 amino acids. Losses at the gene ends were 5 bases for V and 5 bases for J; bases not matched to a gene: 12. In DNA form, the CDR3 reads TGTGCCAGTAGTCGACTAGCGGGCGACTTGGGAGACAATGAGCAGTTCTTC. It yields the protein CASSRLAGDLGDNEQFF. Filled out from reference TRBV19 and TRBJ2-1, the complete variable domain reads DGGITQSPKYLFRKEGQNVTLSCEQNLNHDAMYWYRQDPGQGLRLIYYSQIVNDFQKGDIAEGYSVSREKKESFPLTVTSAQKNPTAFYLCASSRLAGDLGDNEQFFGPGTRLTVL.

This clone was observed a handful of times. The chain combines TRBV7-9 with TRBJ1-4; D not resolved. This CDR3 spans 13 amino acids. CDR1 and CDR2 from the germline V gene are SEHNR and FQNEAQ (reference sequence). The V end lost 5 bases, the J end lost 0 bases, and 4 bases lay between the germline ends. CDR3 loop: CASSPSTNEKLFF. The CDR3 bases are TGTGCCAGCAGCCCTTCAACTAATGAAAAACTGTTTTTT.

The V gene is TRBV14, the J gene TRBJ1-1, with 7 bases matching TRBD1. CDR1 SGHDN and CDR2 FVKESK come from the germline V gene. The CDR3 spans 15 residues. J gave up 1 base and V 3 bases, and 5 bases lay outside the gene matches. The CDR3 sequence: CASSHSRTGNTEAFF. The CDR3 nucleotides read TGTGCCAGCAGCCATTCTAGGACAGGGAACACTGAAGCTTTCTTT.

This clone was seen a few times. The V gene is TRBV9, the J gene TRBJ2-7; TRBD2 matches 9 bases. This CDR3 contains 14 residues. From germline, CDR1 is SGDLS and CDR2 YYNGEE. V shed 5 bases and J 5 bases; nucleotides not matched to a gene: 8. The CDR3 sequence: CASRVSGSRHEQYF. CDR3 sequence (DNA): TGTGCCAGCAGGGTTAGCGGGAGTCGCCACGAGCAGTACTTC.

V gene TRBV18 combines with J gene TRBJ2-7, with 7 positions matching TRBD1. The CDR3 totals 14 residues. Germline values: CDR1 KGHSH, CDR2 LQKENI. Trimming took 6 bases from V and 5 from J; bases not matched to a gene: 10. CDR3 sequence reads: CASSQGVYADEQYF. In nucleotides, the CDR3 is TGTGCCAGCTCTCAGGGGGTGTACGCAGACGAGCAGTACTTC.

This clone was picked up a small number of times. The chain combines TRBV23-1 with TRBJ1-4; D is unresolved. TRBV23-1 is an open reading frame whose function is uncertain. Trimming removed 3 bases at V and 0 bases at J, with 14 bases between. The CDR3 contains 17 residues. The CDR3 sequence: CASSHPGVRATNEKLFF. Here the CDR3 DNA reads TGCGCCAGCAGTCACCCTGGGGTGAGGGCAACTAATGAAAAACTGTTTTTT.

The chain uses TRBV6-1 and TRBJ1-1, with TRBD1 matching over 9 bases. The germline V gene encodes CDR1 MNHNS and CDR2 SASEGT. CDR3 length equals 13 residues. The V segment lost 6 bases and the J segment 9 bases; nucleotides outside the gene matches: 8. In nucleotides, the CDR3 is TGTGCCAGCAGCCTAGCCGGGACAGGGAAAGCTTTCTTT. Amino acids: CASSLAGTGKAFF.

The chain employs TRBV15 and TRBJ1-5; possibly TRBD1 for D (6 bases). The CDR3 is made up of 15 amino acids. V lost 3 bases, J lost 6 bases, and 15 bases lay in between. Germline values: CDR1 LNHNV, CDR2 YYDKDF (reference sequence). The DNA for the CDR3 is TGTGCCACCAGCAGGGACAGCCATATGGGTCAGCCCCAGCATTTT. This gives the protein CATSRDSHMGQPQHF.

There are many counts of this clone. The J gene is TRBJ2-3, the V gene TRBV7-2; TRBD2 matches 8 bases. V lost 3 bases to trimming and J lost 0 bases; unmatched junction nucleotides: 2. The CDR3 loop spans 15 amino acids. The germline gives CDR1 SGHTA, CDR2 FQGNSA. Written as DNA, the CDR3 is TGTGCCAGCAGCTTTAGCGGGGTTAGCACAGATACGCAGTATTTT. Protein product: CASSFSGVSTDTQYF.

This clone was found a few times. The chain is built from TRBV6-5 and TRBJ1-4; D is unclear. V was clipped by 6 bases and J by 1 base, with 6 bases between them. The CDR3 has 13 residues. Germline V lookup: CDR1 MNHEY, CDR2 SVGAGI. CDR3 residues: CASRRQTNEKLFF. CDR3 DNA sequence: TGTGCCAGCAGGCGACAAACTAATGAAAAACTGTTTTTT.

A few counts support this clone. This chain links TRBV6-5 with TRBJ1-2; D remains unclear. CDR1 is MNHEY and CDR2 is SVGAGI in the germline V gene. The CDR3 has 13 residues. Trimming stripped 5 bases from V and 4 bases from J, with 11 bases between. The CDR3 region is CASSPQYTYGYTF. The CDR3 nucleotides read TGTGCCAGCAGTCCCCAATACACCTATGGCTACACCTTC.

The J gene is TRBJ2-3, the V gene TRBV6-1; 7 bases align to TRBD2. The J segment lost 1 base and the V segment lost 6 bases, leaving 7 bases of the junction unmatched. The V gene's germline CDR1 is MNHNS and CDR2 SASEGT. CDR3 size: 15 residues. DNA for the CDR3: TGTGCCAGCAGAACGAGGGCGGGAGGCACAGATACGCAGTATTTT. Amino acids: CASRTRAGGTDTQYF.

The sample holds a few counts of this clone. This chain connects TRBV11-3 to TRBJ2-3; D is perhaps TRBD2 (6 bases). V was clipped by 7 bases and J by 6 bases, with 17 bases between them. The germline gives CDR1 SGHNT, CDR2 YENEEA. The CDR3 sequence is 14 residues long. As DNA, the CDR3 is TGTGCCAGCAATCGGGACTTAACGTTGGATACGCAGTATTTT. Translated, it gives CASNRDLTLDTQYF.

V is TRBV11-2 and J is TRBJ1-6; 10 bases are shared with TRBD1. V trimming: 5 bases; J trimming: 5 bases; junction bases outside the gene matches: 6. The CDR3 consists of 16 residues. Looked up from germline, CDR1 is SGHAT and CDR2 is FQNNGV. Here the CDR3 reads CASSRQGANNNSPLHF. CDR3 nucleotides: TGTGCCAGCAGCCGACAGGGGGCTAACAATAATTCACCCCTCCACTTT. The full variable domain, in which reference TRBV11-2 and TRBJ1-6 provide the parts outside the CDR3, is EAGVAQSPRYKIIEKRQSVAFWCNPISGHATLYWYQQILGQGPKLLIQFQNNGVVDDSQLPKDRFSAERLKGVDSTLKIQPAKLEDSAVYLCASSRQGANNNSPLHFGNGTRLTVT.

The rearrangement joins TRBV6-5 to TRBJ1-5, with D perhaps matching TRBD1 (5 bases). Trimming removed 6 bases at V and 2 bases at J, with 11 bases between. The CDR3 covers 14 residues. The germline V gene has CDR1 MNHEY and CDR2 SVGAGI. The CDR3 loop reads CASSGHSGNQPQHF. The CDR3, as DNA: TGTGCCAGCAGCGGACATTCGGGCAATCAGCCCCAGCATTTT.

The chain employs TRBV7-2 and TRBJ2-1, with 10 nucleotides matching TRBD2. CDR1 is SGHTA, CDR2 FQGNSA, per germline. The CDR3 totals 17 residues. V was clipped by 5 bases and J by 6 bases; unmatched bases: 13. The CDR3 region is CASSPRTLAGVTNEQFF. The CDR3 DNA sequence: TGTGCCAGCAGCCCGAGAACTCTAGCGGGAGTAACCAATGAGCAGTTCTTC.

The V gene is TRBV6-5, the J gene TRBJ1-6, with TRBD1 matching over 9 bases. Germline assignment: CDR1 MNHEY and CDR2 SVGAGI. This CDR3 has 16 residues. The junction had 10 bases not matched to a gene; V was cut back by 2 bases and J by 11 bases. CDR3 amino acids: CASSYRPPGQGPPLHF. Written as DNA, the CDR3 is TGTGCCAGCAGTTACCGTCCTCCGGGACAGGGTCCACCCCTCCACTTT.